The clone carrying this T cell receptor beta chain was counted at least ten times. Its antigen remains unknown. HTBI primers from iRepertoire and Arm-PCR of CDR3 regions yielded the TCR beta libraries. In TCRdb, the multiplex PCR reads were re-called with MiXCR into one record per CDR3 protein. The sample contains 320,000 or so distinct CDR3 sequences, more than 15% of which appear only once. The germline V and J ends were trimmed by 6 bases and 6 bases, with 20 bases remaining between them. In germline, CDR1 is LNHDA, CDR2 SQIVND (reference sequence). The CDR3 spans 16 residues. Time point meaning: newly diagnosed GD, antithyroid drugs for less than 3 months. PBMC RNA was the source of the TCR library. The source of the patients was an endocrinology department in Xi'an, China. The data were taken from a study of regulatory T cells in long-lasting Graves disease. Points from the study as a whole: Gene preferences differed: TRBV28, TRBJ1-2, TRBJ2-5 in persistent cases.

The chain employs TRBV19 and TRBJ1-4; a possible D gene is TRBD1 (5 bases). The specimen comprised peripheral blood mononuclear cells (PBMCs), sampled at new diagnosis, from a patient treated with antithyroid drugs. The TCR originated in a female donor with Graves disease. The CDR3, as DNA: TGTGCCAGTAGCCCGGGACGCACTCGGGTGGATGAAAAACTGTTTTTT. Its translation: CASSPGRTRVDEKLFF.